The 27 T cell receptor beta chains below all came from one sample that was sequenced in a study of tissue T cells after allogeneic stem cell transplantation. This table comes from immunoSEQ multiplex PCR, and its TCRdb copy is limited to in-frame clones, with some not included. Of about 5,000 clones listed, over 30% are singletons. Time point meaning: mouse harvest day 14 after allogeneic transplant. Tail vein injection delivered 10^7 T-cell-depleted bone marrow cells and 10^6 splenic CD5+ T cells. The material sequenced was gut tissue. The receptors were sampled from a female BALB/c mouse given C57BL/6 T cells with graft-versus-host disease after an allogeneic hematopoietic cell transplant.

This clone was detected a few times. Mouse germline and gene names are used. The read falls 1 residue short of the CDR3 end, and the missing part is taken from the germline J gene. The chain combines TRBV26 with TRBJ1-6, with unresolved D. TRBJ1-6 is noted as an ORF with a role that remains uncertain. Germline V gene sequence: CDR1 KGHPV, CDR2 FQNQEV (reference sequence). V was trimmed by 6 bases and J by 5 bases, leaving 5 bases between them. The CDR3 contains 12 residues. This CDR3 reads CASSPDNSPLYF. Partial CDR3 DNA: TGTGCCAGCAGCCCAGATAATTCGCCCCTCTAC.

Points on this clone: Gene names are mouse gene names. The CDR3 goes on 1 residue after the read ends, and that part is filled in from the germline J gene. The rearrangement joins TRBV13-2 to TRBJ1-4; 8 bases are a match to TRBD1. This CDR3 is built from 13 residues. Germline V CDR1 and CDR2: NNHNN, SYGAGS (reference sequence). V dropped 5 bases and J dropped 3; count of bases not matched to a gene: 0. The CDR3 sequence: CASGDRANERLFF. The CDR3 bases that were read are TGTGCCAGCGGGGACAGGGCCAACGAAAGATTATTT.

To note about this clone: Each gene name is a mouse one. The read halts 1 residue ahead of the CDR3 end, with the missing end drawn from the germline J gene. The chain employs TRBV26 and TRBJ2-1; tentatively, D is TRBD2 (5 bases). V was clipped by 3 bases and J by 2 bases, with 8 bases between them. Germline CDR1 and CDR2: KGHPV and FQNQEV (reference sequence). The CDR3 is made up of 14 amino acids. CDR3 bases read: TGTGCCAGCAGTCTTCGGACTCACTATGCTGAGCAGTTC. Residues: CASSLRTHYAEQF. The full-length CDR3 reads as CASSLRTHYAEQFF. Using reference TRBV26 and TRBJ2-1 for the parts outside the CDR3, the full variable domain is NSKVIQTPRYLVKGQGQKAKMRCIPEKGHPVVFWYQQNKNNEFKFLINFQNQEVLQQIDMTEKRFSAECPSNSPCSLEIQSSEAGDSALYLCASSLRTHYAEQFFGPGTRLTVL.

This clone ranks as medium-sized. The gene names here belong to mouse. The CDR3 extends 1 residue past the end of the read, so its final part is completed from the germline J gene. This chain connects TRBV26 to TRBJ1-5; 7 nucleotides line up with TRBD1. The CDR3 consists of 14 residues. Germline V lookup: CDR1 KGHPV, CDR2 FQNQEV (reference sequence). The V and J ends lost 8 bases and 0 bases, in that order; junction bases with no gene match: 4. The CDR3 protein is CASGTEYNNQAPLF. The sequenced CDR3 bases are TGTGCCAGCGGGACAGAATATAACAACCAGGCTCCGCTT.

There are a few counts of this clone. These gene names are mouse names. The read finishes 1 residue shy of the CDR3 end, and the germline J gene is used to complete it. The chain carries TRBV26 and TRBJ2-7, with D uncertain. V lost 0 bases and J 4 bases, leaving 4 bases between the germline ends. This CDR3 is 12 amino acids long. Germline V gives CDR1 KGHPV, CDR2 FQNQEV (reference sequence). The sequenced CDR3 bases are TGTGCCAGCAGTCTGTCTGGGTATGAACAGTAC. Translated, it gives CASSLSGYEQY. The entire CDR3 protein reads CASSLSGYEQYF.

This clone counts as large. Gene names and germline refer to mouse. The read stops 1 residue short of the end of the CDR3; the missing end is completed from the germline J gene. This chain uses TRBV26 with TRBJ1-3; D uncertain. Germline loops: CDR1 KGHPV, CDR2 FQNQEV (reference sequence). V was clipped by 6 bases and J by 0 bases, with 9 bases between them. The CDR3 runs to 14 residues. Incomplete CDR3 DNA: TGTGCCAGCAGCCCATCCAATTCTGGAAATACGCTCTAT. This translates into CASSPSNSGNTLY. The whole CDR3 protein reads CASSPSNSGNTLYF. The complete variable domain, with remaining parts taken from reference TRBV26 and TRBJ1-3, reads NSKVIQTPRYLVKGQGQKAKMRCIPEKGHPVVFWYQQNKNNEFKFLINFQNQEVLQQIDMTEKRFSAECPSNSPCSLEIQSSEAGDSALYLCASSPSNSGNTLYFGEGSRLIVV.

This clone showed up just a few times. Germline and genes here are mouse. The CDR3 end lies 1 residue beyond the end of the read and is filled in from the germline J gene. J is TRBJ2-1 and V is TRBV26; D call uncertain. V lost 3 bases to trimming and J lost 6 bases, with 6 bases between them. The CDR3 runs 12 residues. Germline lookup yields CDR1 KGHPV and CDR2 FQNQEV (reference sequence). The part of the CDR3 DNA that was read is TGTGCCAGCAGTCTCGGTGGTGCTGAGCAGTTC. This gives the protein CASSLGGAEQF. From start to end, the CDR3 is CASSLGGAEQFF.

This clone appeared once. These gene names are mouse names. The read terminates 1 residue ahead of where the CDR3 ends, so the germline J gene completes it. The chain combines TRBV26 with TRBJ1-1; 7 bases match TRBD1. Germline assignment: CDR1 KGHPV and CDR2 FQNQEV (reference sequence). CDR3 length: 13 residues. The trim removed 5 bases at V and 5 bases at J, leaving 5 bases unmatched. This CDR3 is CASSDRERTEVFF. Partial CDR3 DNA: TGTGCCAGCAGTGACAGGGAGAGGACAGAAGTCTTC. The full variable domain, rest sourced from reference TRBV26 and TRBJ1-1, is NSKVIQTPRYLVKGQGQKAKMRCIPEKGHPVVFWYQQNKNNEFKFLINFQNQEVLQQIDMTEKRFSAECPSNSPCSLEIQSSEAGDSALYLCASSDRERTEVFFGKGTRLTVV.

Worth noting for this clone: The genes are named according to mouse. The CDR3 extends 1 residue past the end of the read, so its final part is completed from the germline J gene. The chain uses TRBV26 and TRBJ1-4, with no clear D. Looked up from germline, CDR1 is KGHPV and CDR2 is FQNQEV (reference sequence). V lost 4 bases and J 4 bases, leaving 7 bases between the germline ends. The CDR3 totals 13 residues. CDR3 DNA (partial): TGTGCCAGCAGTCCAGGACTCAACGAAAGATTATTT. Its translation: CASSPGLNERLF. From start to end, the CDR3 is CASSPGLNERLFF.

On this clone itself: The genes are named according to mouse. Coverage ceases 1 residue before the CDR3 finishes, and the germline J gene fills in the end. V usage is TRBV26 and J usage is TRBJ1-6, with TRBD1 matching 8 bases. TRBJ1-6 is flagged as an ORF with uncertain function. J was trimmed by 4 bases and V by 4 bases; bases with no gene match: 0. Per the germline V gene, CDR1 is KGHPV and CDR2 is FQNQEV (reference sequence). The CDR3 extends over 14 amino acids. This CDR3 is CASSRTGYNSPLYF. CDR3 DNA (partial): TGTGCCAGCAGTCGGACAGGGTATAATTCGCCCCTCTAC.

Details on this clone: All gene names here are mouse names. The read ends 1 residue before the CDR3 terminus; that terminus is restored from the germline J gene. The chain has TRBV26 and TRBJ1-2; D ambiguous. Germline V gene data show CDR1 as KGHPV and CDR2 as FQNQEV (reference sequence). This CDR3 region has 15 residues. The germline V and J ends were trimmed by 0 bases and 0 bases, with 8 bases remaining between them. The CDR3 is CASSLSGKTNSDYTF. The sequenced CDR3 bases are TGTGCCAGCAGTCTGTCCGGCAAAACAAACTCCGACTACACC.

This clone counts as medium-sized. The genes and germline here are from mouse. The read is 1 residue too short to cover the CDR3 end, so that end is filled in from the germline J gene. This chain links TRBV17 with TRBJ2-7; D ambiguous. The V gene's germline CDR1 is MNHDT and CDR2 YYDKIL. V shed 6 bases and J shed 0 bases, with 6 bases lying between them. The CDR3 runs 12 residues. CDR3 loop: CASSPNSYEQYF. Partial CDR3 DNA: TGTGCTAGCAGCCCGAACTCCTATGAACAGTAC. Looking up the rest from reference TRBV17 and TRBJ2-7 gives the full variable domain: DTTVKQNPRYKLARVGKPVNLICSQTMNHDTMYWYQKKPNQAPKLLLFYYDKILNREADTFEKFQSSRPNNSFCSLYIGSAGLEYSAMYLCASSPNSYEQYFGPGTRLTVL.

This clone was recorded a few times. The genes are named according to mouse. The read falls 1 residue short of the CDR3 end, and the missing part is taken from the germline J gene. The V and J genes are TRBV3 and TRBJ2-7, with D perhaps TRBD2 (6 bases). V lost 6 bases and J lost 4, with 13 bases in between. The CDR3 is 13 residues long. Per the germline V gene, CDR1 is SNHLY and CDR2 is FYNGKV (reference sequence). CDR3 in amino acids: CASSFGWGYEQYF. The part of the CDR3 DNA that was read is TGTGCCAGCAGTTTTGGCTGGGGTTATGAACAGTAC. Filled out from reference TRBV3 and TRBJ2-7, the complete variable domain reads GPKVLQIPSHQIIDMGQMVTLNCDPVSNHLYFYWYKQILGQQMEFLVNFYNGKVMEKSKLFKDQFSVERPDGSYFTLKIQPTALEDSAVYFCASSFGWGYEQYFGPGTRLTVL.

A remark on this clone: Germline and genes here are mouse. With the read ending 1 residue before the CDR3 end, the germline J gene is used to fill in that end. The chain recombines TRBV3 with TRBJ2-3; no reliable D call. Per the germline V gene, CDR1 is SNHLY and CDR2 is FYNGKV (reference sequence). The CDR3 sequence is 13 residues long. V was clipped by 4 bases and J by 0 bases, with 5 bases between them. CDR3 bases read: TGTGCCAGCAGCTCCAATAGTGCAGAAACGCTGTAT. Translating gives CASSSNSAETLY. The full CDR3 protein reads CASSSNSAETLYF.

About this clone itself: The gene names here belong to mouse. The read ends 1 residue before the CDR3 terminus; that terminus is restored from the germline J gene. The genes are TRBV26 and TRBJ2-1; D perhaps matches TRBD1 (6 bases). The germline V gene encodes CDR1 KGHPV and CDR2 FQNQEV (reference sequence). The V and J ends lost 4 bases and 7 bases respectively, with 11 bases between them. The CDR3 length is 13 residues. The CDR3 sequence is CASSQGEGAEQFF. The CDR3 DNA, read in part, is TGTGCCAGCAGTCAGGGGGAAGGGGCTGAGCAGTTC.

Regarding this clone: Germline and genes: mouse. Sequencing ends 1 residue short of the CDR3 end; the germline J gene provides the rest. J is TRBJ1-4 and V is TRBV26, with D maybe TRBD1 (5 bases). The V end lost 4 bases, the J end lost 1 base, and 7 bases lay between the germline ends. The CDR3 contains 14 residues. Germline CDR1 KGHPV, CDR2 FQNQEV (reference sequence). Partial CDR3 DNA: TGTGCCAGCAGTCGGGGGTCTTCCAACGAAAGATTATTT. Residues: CASSRGSSNERLF. The whole CDR3 reads CASSRGSSNERLFF.

This clone came up a few times. Germline and genes here are mouse. The CDR3 loop is CASSPDWGGDTQYF. CDR3 DNA, as far as it was read: TGTGCCAGCAGCCCCGACTGGGGGGGAGACACCCAGTAC. This rearrangement joins TRBV26 to TRBJ2-5; 11 bases agree with TRBD2. Read sequence stops 1 residue before the CDR3 end, and the germline J gene provides the missing end. V trimming: 6 bases; J trimming: 5 bases; junction bases outside the gene matches: 4. Germline V gene sequence: CDR1 KGHPV, CDR2 FQNQEV (reference sequence). The CDR3 extends over 14 amino acids.

A few counts support this clone. Gene and germline names: mouse. Read coverage stops 1 residue before the CDR3 terminus; the germline J gene supplies the remainder. The chain is built from TRBV20 and TRBJ2-7; perhaps TRBD1 as D (6 bases). Between the trimmed V and J ends, which lost 3 bases and 3 bases, there was a span of 6 bases. This CDR3 region has 11 residues. Germline CDR1 GFQATS, CDR2 STVNSAI. The CDR3 is CGARGGYEQYF. Incomplete CDR3 DNA: TGTGGTGCTAGAGGGGGCTATGAACAGTAC.

A word on this clone: One junction end does not reproduce the germline sequence, and a read error may be involved. Each gene name is a mouse one. The CDR3 end lies 1 residue beyond the end of the read and is filled in from the germline J gene. The chain is built from TRBV13-2 and TRBJ1-5; D gene ambiguous. Germline V gives CDR1 NNHNN, CDR2 SYGAGS (reference sequence). The CDR3 runs to 14 residues. The CDR3 spells CASSDGNNNQAPLF. Partial CDR3 DNA: TGTGCCAGCAGTGACGGCAATAACAACCAGGCTCCGCTT.

By share of the sample, this clone is medium-sized. The gene names here belong to mouse. Read coverage stops 1 residue before the CDR3 terminus; the germline J gene supplies the remainder. The V call is TRBV19, the J call TRBJ2-5, with TRBD1 identical over 11 bases. J was trimmed by 0 bases and V by 5 bases; bases with no gene match: 2. Per the germline V gene, CDR1 is FNHDT and CDR2 is SITEND (reference sequence). The CDR3 runs 15 residues. CDR3 bases read: TGTGCCAGCAGAGGACAGGGGGCTAACCAAGACACCCAGTAC. This gives the protein CASRGQGANQDTQY. The full CDR3 sequence reads CASRGQGANQDTQYF.

About this clone: The gene symbols are mouse symbols. The read stops 1 residue short of the end of the CDR3; the missing end is completed from the germline J gene. This chain uses TRBV26 with TRBJ1-4, with D unclear. Germline V gene lookup returns CDR1 KGHPV and CDR2 FQNQEV (reference sequence). The CDR3 runs 15 residues. V shed 0 bases and J shed 0 bases, with 5 bases lying between them. The CDR3 protein is CASSLSGFSNERLFF. CDR3 DNA (partial): TGTGCCAGCAGTCTGTCTGGGTTTTCCAACGAAAGATTATTT.

Comment on this clone: Each gene name is a mouse one. Read coverage stops 1 residue before the CDR3 terminus; the germline J gene supplies the remainder. The genes are TRBV16 and TRBJ2-3, with D hard to call. The ends were cut back, 0 bases at V and 3 bases at J, with 7 bases in the middle. Germline loops: CDR1 SGHSA, CDR2 FRNQAP. The CDR3 is 14 residues long. This chain's CDR3 is CASSLETGAETLYF. The CDR3 DNA, read in part, is TGTGCAAGCAGCTTAGAGACCGGGGCAGAAACGCTGTAT.

In this sample, this clone turned up a few times. Gene names and germline match the mouse. The CDR3 is cut off 1 residue early in the read; its end comes from the germline J gene. The V and J genes are TRBV17 and TRBJ2-1; weak D call: TRBD2 (5 bases). Germline V CDR1 and CDR2: MNHDT, YYDKIL. This CDR3 contains 15 residues. V lost 2 bases, J lost 2 bases, and 10 bases lay in between. CDR3 sequence: CASSRLGNYYAEQFF. The sequenced CDR3 bases are TGTGCTAGCAGTAGACTGGGAAATTACTATGCTGAGCAGTTC.

Worth noting for this clone: Gene names refer to mouse genes. The read halts 1 residue ahead of the CDR3 end, with the missing end drawn from the germline J gene. The V and J genes are TRBV26 and TRBJ2-3; D remains unclear. This CDR3 is 14 amino acids long. V lost 7 bases and J 0 bases, leaving 11 bases between the germline ends. The germline CDR1 and CDR2 sequences are KGHPV and FQNQEV (reference sequence). The DNA read from the CDR3 is TGTGCCAGCACTTCAGGAACTAGTGCAGAAACGCTGTAT. Translated, it gives CASTSGTSAETLY. The full CDR3 protein reads CASTSGTSAETLYF.

As to this clone: Germline and genes: mouse. From the germline J gene comes the end of the CDR3, since the read stops 1 residue before it. The J gene is TRBJ2-3, the V gene TRBV20; either TRBD1 or TRBD2 may supply D (6 bases each). The V gene lost 0 bases and the J gene lost 2 bases, with 12 bases spanning the gap. The CDR3 is 15 amino acids. Germline CDR1 and CDR2: GFQATS and STVNSAI. CDR3 DNA (partial): TGTGGTGCTAGGGAGGCGGGGGCGGTTGCAGAAACGCTGTAT. Translated: CGAREAGAVAETLY. The complete CDR3 protein is CGAREAGAVAETLYF. Variable domain in full (rest from reference TRBV20 and TRBJ2-3): GALVYQYPRRTICKSGTSMRMECQAVGFQATSVAWYRQSPQKTFELIALSTVNSAIKYEQNFTQEKFPISHPNLSFSSMTVLNAYLEDRGLYLCGAREAGAVAETLYFGSGTRLTVL.

About this clone: All gene names here are mouse names. The read finishes 1 residue shy of the CDR3 end, and the germline J gene is used to complete it. The V call is TRBV12-1, the J call TRBJ1-4; D may be TRBD1 (6 bases). The germline V gene encodes CDR1 SGHSN and CDR2 HYEKVE. The CDR3 runs 15 residues. Trimming took 1 base from V and 0 from J, leaving 8 bases between them. The CDR3 protein is CASSLQGISNERLFF. CDR3 DNA, as far as it was read: TGTGCCAGCTCTCTACAGGGTATTTCCAACGAAAGATTATTT.

Only a few counts were recorded for this clone. Genes here carry mouse names. The CDR3 goes on 1 residue after the read ends, and that part is filled in from the germline J gene. The chain couples TRBV20 to TRBJ2-2, with 7 bases identical to TRBD2. V shed 3 bases and J 0 bases; nucleotides not matched to a gene: 4. CDR3 length: 15 residues. Germline V lookup: CDR1 GFQATS, CDR2 STVNSAI. CDR3 in amino acids: CGARSGGSNTGQLYF. CDR3 bases read: TGTGGTGCTAGAAGTGGGGGGTCAAACACCGGGCAGCTCTAC.